What follows describes a single T cell receptor (beta chain). Antigen specificity is unknown. Some clones are missing from TCRdb's copy, which holds only in-frame ones; the method was immunoSEQ multiplex PCR. The sample includes 18,000 or so clones, about 83% of them seen just once. The data were obtained in a study of CD4+ T cells in melanoma. Study-level points and caveats: Reportedly, melanoma neoantigen-specific CD4+ T cells showed varied differentiation states. A reported correlation linked neoantigen-specific CD4+ T cells to CD8+, macrophage and B cell function.

Material: cells from a culture (not recorded whether cultured in vitro). This receptor was identified in a human donor with melanoma.

CDR3 nucleotide sequence: TGTGCCAGCAGCCATACAGGGGGCTCTCGGTATTCACCCCTCCACTTT. Translation gives CASSHTGGSRYSPLHF. V is TRBV5-8 and J is TRBJ1-6; 9 nucleotides align to TRBD1. The CDR3 spans 16 residues. Germline loops: CDR1 SGHTS, CDR2 YDEGEE. Losses at the gene ends were 4 bases for V and 8 bases for J; bases not matched to a gene: 10. The whole variable domain, filled in from reference TRBV5-8 and TRBJ1-6, reads EAGVTQSPTHLIKTRGQQATLRCSPISGHTSVYWYQQALGLGLQFLLWYDEGEERNRGNFPPRFSGRQFPNYSSELNVNALELEDSALYLCASSHTGGSRYSPLHFGNGTRLTVT.